This T cell receptor (beta chain) is from a study of response to subunit inactivated influenza vaccine. This clonotype was counted many times. The V gene lost 1 base and the J gene lost 3 bases, with 9 bases spanning the gap. Germline assignment: CDR1 SGHAT and CDR2 FQNNGV. The CDR3 consists of 14 residues. TCRdb ran MiXCR on the RT-PCR reads and lists one entry per CDR3 protein. The table includes roughly 620,000 distinct CDR3 sequences, approximately 10% detected once. The same data also went into a second study, on T cells expressing NK-cell markers. That investigation notes: As the method of synthesis, 5'RACE template switching with UMIs yielded TCR beta cDNA. Each of roughly six donors carried dominant NKG2C+ clonotypes accounting for about 1.0-8% of CD8+ T cells. For four donors, these clonotypes were likewise the leading ones in the CD3+CD56-NKG2C+ fraction.

This chain connects TRBV11-2 to TRBJ1-2; D is ambiguous. The sample in question was PBMCs from blood, obtained on the day of vaccination. This clonotype was obtained from a man between 50 and 59 years old who received an inactivated influenza vaccine. This chain's CDR3 is CASSLGVRDYGYTF. As DNA, the CDR3 is TGTGCCAGCAGCTTAGGAGTCAGAGACTATGGCTACACCTTC.